These 30 T cell receptor beta chains were all obtained from the same sample, sequenced in a study of cytomegalovirus exposure and HLA in healthy donors. PCR used 60 Vbeta primers and 13 Jbeta primers. Sequencing was performed with immunoSEQ multiplex PCR; in TCRdb, only in-frame clones are kept and a portion is missing. The table includes 170,000 or so clones, 84% detected once. The sequenced material came from PBMCs. These receptors were obtained from a boy aged 2 to 10 in good health and CMV-seronegative.

The chain recombines TRBV5-1 with TRBJ2-7; TRBD2 agrees at 16 bases. The CDR3 contains 19 residues. With 4 bases clipped from V and 4 bases from J, the junction kept 14 bases outside the gene matches. Germline loops: CDR1 SGHRS, CDR2 YFSETQ. CDR3 DNA: TGCGCCAGCAGCCCCATAACGGGGGGACTAGCGGGAGGGTTATACGAGCAGTACTTC. Translated, it gives CASSPITGGLAGGLYEQYF.

This clone is a singleton in its sample. This chain joins TRBV19 and TRBJ2-1; D possibly corresponds to TRBD2 (6 bases). V dropped 1 base and J dropped 0 bases, with 10 bases sitting between them. CDR3 length: 16 amino acids. Germline-derived CDR1 and CDR2 are LNHDA and SQIVND (reference sequence). DNA of the CDR3: TGTGCCAGTAGTATAGGGAGGGCGAGCTCCTACAATGAGCAGTTCTTC. The encoded protein is CASSIGRASSYNEQFF.

This clone was detected a few times. The chain combines TRBV2 with TRBJ1-1; possibly TRBD1 for D (6 bases). CDR1 and CDR2 from the germline V gene are SNHLY and FYNNEI. The V and J ends lost 5 bases and 0 bases respectively, with 10 bases between them. The CDR3 runs 14 residues. The CDR3 DNA follows: TGTGCCAGCAGTCTCCAGGGGATGAACACTGAAGCTTTCTTT. Translated: CASSLQGMNTEAFF.

This clone has only a few counts. V gene TRBV5-1 combines with J gene TRBJ1-1; D not certain. V lost 0 bases and J lost 0, with 9 bases in between. The CDR3 consists of 15 residues. Germline values: CDR1 SGHRS, CDR2 YFSETQ. CDR3 sequence reads: CASSLGGSMNTEAFF. CDR3 DNA sequence: TGCGCCAGCAGCTTGGGAGGGTCTATGAACACTGAAGCTTTCTTT. The whole variable domain, remainder taken from reference TRBV5-1 and TRBJ1-1, is KAGVTQTPRYLIKTRGQQVTLSCSPISGHRSVSWYQQTPGQGLQFLFEYFSETQRNKGNFPGRFSGRQFSNSRSEMNVSTLELGDSALYLCASSLGGSMNTEAFFGQGTRLTVV.

The chain employs TRBV28 and TRBJ1-4; D is undetermined. The V gene's germline CDR1 is MDHEN and CDR2 SYDVKM. This CDR3 spans 14 amino acids. Trimming took off 7 bases at V and 4 bases at J, with 13 bases between the two ends. The CDR3 DNA sequence: TGTGCCAGCAAGGTGTCCGGGTTTAATGAAAAACTGTTTTTT. Translated: CASKVSGFNEKLFF.

This chain links TRBV2 with TRBJ2-5; 10 bases line up with TRBD1. The J call may be in error: the DNA end matches TRBJ2-7 better. Per the germline V gene, CDR1 is SNHLY and CDR2 is FYNNEI. The CDR3 extends over 15 amino acids. The CDR3 bases are TGTGCCAGCACCTTAAGGACAGGGGGACCCTACGAGCAGTACTTC. Translation: CASTLRTGGPYEQYF.

The V gene is TRBV5-1, the J gene TRBJ1-2; TRBD1 is a possible D gene (5 bases). Trimming took 1 base from V and 2 from J, leaving 21 bases between them. The CDR3 runs 18 residues. Germline CDR1 reads SGHRS; CDR2 reads YFSETQ. CDR3 nucleotide sequence: TGCGCCAGCAGCTTGATATATACCTCCTCCGGGGGGAACTATGGCTACACCTTC. It codes for CASSLIYTSSGGNYGYTF.

The gene calls are TRBV7-9 and TRBJ1-4, with no clear D. CDR3 length: 16 amino acids. The germline gives CDR1 SEHNR, CDR2 FQNEAQ (reference sequence). V lost 4 bases and J lost 5, with 17 bases in between. This CDR3 is CASSSPRAEINEKLFF. The CDR3, as DNA: TGTGCCAGCAGCTCCCCCCGAGCGGAAATAAATGAAAAACTGTTTTTT.

The chain couples TRBV21-1 to TRBJ2-7; the table calls TRBD2, which could not be checked here. TRBV21-1 is annotated as a pseudogene. This CDR3 has 14 residues. The DNA for the CDR3 is TGTGCCAGCAGCAAAGATTGTCTCTGCTACGAGCAGTACTTC. The encoded protein is CASSKDCLCYEQYF.

The V and J genes are TRBV7-9 and TRBJ2-7, with a weak D call TRBD1 (5 bases). CDR3 size: 14 residues. V lost 2 bases and J 5 bases, leaving 13 bases between the germline ends. Per germline, CDR1 SEHNR and CDR2 FQNEAQ (reference sequence). CDR3 region: CASSLRTSLDEQYF. In DNA form, the CDR3 reads TGTGCCAGCAGCTTACGGACATCCCTCGACGAGCAGTACTTC.

The genes are TRBV18 and TRBJ1-3; 9 bases are shared with TRBD1. CDR3 length: 14 residues. V was pared by 6 bases and J by 4 bases, with 4 bases of the junction left unmatched. Germline V CDR1 and CDR2: KGHSH, LQKENI. CDR3 residues: CASSGQGLGNTIYF. The CDR3 DNA reads TGTGCCAGCTCCGGACAGGGGTTAGGAAACACCATATATTTT.

The gene calls are TRBV19 and TRBJ2-2; the D gene is possibly TRBD1 (6 bases). CDR3 length: 13 residues. Trimming cost V 5 bases and J 6 bases, with 10 bases left between them. CDR1 and CDR2 from the germline V gene are LNHDA and SQIVND (reference sequence). CDR3 DNA: TGTGCCAGTAGTCCCAGGGGTTCCGGGGAGCTGTTTTTT. This gives the protein CASSPRGSGELFF. Drawing the rest from reference TRBV19 and TRBJ2-2, the complete variable domain is DGGITQSPKYLFRKEGQNVTLSCEQNLNHDAMYWYRQDPGQGLRLIYYSQIVNDFQKGDIAEGYSVSREKKESFPLTVTSAQKNPTAFYLCASSPRGSGELFFGEGSRLTVL.

Comment on this clone: The junction shows a germline mismatch at one end, possibly a read error. V usage is TRBV7-7 and J usage is TRBJ2-1; D is unresolved. Germline CDR1 is SSHAT and CDR2 is FNYEAQ (reference sequence). There are 15 residues in the CDR3. The CDR3: CASSLVASSYNEQFF. The CDR3 nucleotides read TGTGCTAGCAGCTTAGTTGCGTCCTCCTACAATGAGCAGTTCTTC.

The chain uses TRBV19 and TRBJ1-2; 8 bases line up with TRBD1. CDR1 and CDR2 from the germline V gene are LNHDA and SQIVND (reference sequence). CDR3 length equals 15 residues. J gave up 4 bases and V 5 bases, and 9 bases lay outside the gene matches. CDR3 DNA: TGTGCCAGTAGTCAGACAGGGGCGATGGGCTATGGCTACACCTTC. This codes for CASSQTGAMGYGYTF.

This chain connects TRBV13 to TRBJ1-2; D gene uncertain. Trimming pared 2 bases from V and 1 base from J, leaving 8 bases between. Germline lookup yields CDR1 PRHDT and CDR2 FYEKMQ (reference sequence). The CDR3 totals 14 residues. This CDR3 is CASSLREINYGYTF. CDR3 bases: TGTGCCAGCAGCTTAAGGGAGATTAACTATGGCTACACCTTC.

This chain's CDR3 is CASSFLIGGGQYF. CDR3 nucleotide sequence: TGCGCCAGCAGCTTCCTCATCGGCGGGGGACAATACTTC. The chain joins TRBV5-1 to TRBJ2-7; D perhaps matches TRBD2 (7 bases). Trimming shortened V by 2 bases and J by 13 bases, and 19 bases separated the two germline ends. The germline V gene encodes CDR1 SGHRS and CDR2 YFSETQ. The CDR3 consists of 13 residues.

The chain joins TRBV11-2 to TRBJ1-5; D is uncertain. The ends were cut back, 0 bases at V and 5 bases at J, with 11 bases in the middle. CDR1 SGHAT and CDR2 FQNNGV come from the germline V gene. CDR3 size: 15 residues. As DNA, the CDR3 is TGTGCCAGCAGCTTAGATCGGCAGGCCCATCAGCCCCAGCATTTT. It translates to CASSLDRQAHQPQHF.

The V call is TRBV5-5, the J call TRBJ1-1, with D possibly matching TRBD1 (5 bases). CDR3 length: 14 residues. V was trimmed by 0 bases and J by 0 bases, leaving 6 bases between them. Germline V gene data show CDR1 as SGHKS and CDR2 as YYEKEE (reference sequence). CDR3 amino acids: CASSLGRVNTEAFF. The CDR3 DNA reads as TGTGCCAGCAGCTTGGGCAGGGTGAACACTGAAGCTTTCTTT.

The V and J genes are TRBV5-4 and TRBJ2-3; TRBD1 is a possible D gene (5 bases). The CDR3 extends over 14 amino acids. V was pared by 1 base and J by 2 bases, with 8 bases between. Germline CDR1 and CDR2: SGHNT and YYREEE (reference sequence). CDR3 DNA: TGTGCCAGCAGCTTGTCCAGGGTCACAGATACGCAGTATTTT. As protein: CASSLSRVTDTQYF.

This chain uses TRBV29-1 with TRBJ2-7; 9 nucleotides agree with TRBD1. Trimming took 2 bases from V and 3 from J; bases not matched to a gene: 5. CDR3 length: 14 amino acids. The germline V gene has CDR1 SQVTM and CDR2 ANQGSEA. The DNA of the CDR3 is TGCAGCGTTGAATTCCGGGACAGGGACTACGAGCAGTACTTC. It encodes CSVEFRDRDYEQYF.

The V call is TRBV12-5, the J call TRBJ2-5; TRBD2 agrees at 9 bases. CDR1 and CDR2 from the germline V gene are LGHNT and FRNRAP. The CDR3 runs to 17 residues. V dropped 5 bases and J dropped 2; count of bases not matched to a gene: 12. CDR3: CASGPTWTSANQETQYF. The CDR3 DNA reads TGTGCTAGTGGTCCGACCTGGACTAGCGCAAATCAAGAGACCCAGTACTTC.

This clone occurred once. The CDR3 DNA reads TGCGCCAGCAGCCGAGGGCGGAACTCCTACGAGCAGTACTTC. This encodes CASSRGRNSYEQYF. V and J are TRBV4-1 and TRBJ2-7; TRBD2 might be the D (5 bases). Germline V gene sequence: CDR1 MGHRA, CDR2 YSYEKL. CDR3 length: 14 amino acids. The V and J ends lost 4 bases and 0 bases respectively, with 10 bases between them.

This clone was counted only a few times. V gene TRBV6-1 combines with J gene TRBJ2-1; D gene unclear. Germline lookup yields CDR1 MNHNS and CDR2 SASEGT. The CDR3 consists of 14 residues. Trimming stripped 0 bases from V and 12 bases from J, with 15 bases between. The CDR3 sequence is CASSEALVADRQFF. Here the CDR3 DNA reads TGTGCCAGCAGTGAAGCGCTGGTTGCCGATAGGCAGTTCTTC.

This sequence joins TRBV5-1 and TRBJ1-2, with 9 bases aligning to TRBD1. Germline CDR1 reads SGHRS; CDR2 reads YFSETQ. With V trimmed by 4 bases and J by 3 bases, 10 bases remained unmatched. The CDR3 contains 16 residues. The CDR3 sequence is CASSPFGTGFDYGYTF. CDR3 DNA sequence: TGCGCCAGCAGCCCTTTCGGGACAGGGTTTGACTATGGCTACACCTTC.

This chain connects TRBV10-3 to TRBJ2-4, with a possible D match to TRBD2 (6 bases). V gave up 11 bases and J gave up 5 bases, with 22 bases separating them. Germline values: CDR1 ENHRY, CDR2 SYGVKD. The CDR3 covers 15 residues. The CDR3 region is CAASGTGGSQNIQYF. For the CDR3, the DNA is TGTGCCGCCTCCGGGACTGGGGGGTCCCAAAACATTCAGTACTTC.

The V and J genes are TRBV5-4 and TRBJ2-5, with 8 positions matching TRBD1. V gave up 0 bases and J gave up 1 base; unmatched junction bases: 2. CDR1 SGHNT and CDR2 YYREEE come from the germline V gene (reference sequence). The CDR3 runs 15 residues. CDR3 in amino acids: CASSLEGQVQETQYF. DNA of the CDR3: TGTGCCAGCAGCTTGGAGGGACAGGTCCAAGAGACCCAGTACTTC. The full variable domain, completed using reference TRBV5-4 and TRBJ2-5, is ETGVTQSPTHLIKTRGQQVTLRCSSQSGHNTVSWYQQALGQGPQFIFQYYREEENGRGNFPPRFSGLQFPNYSSELNVNALELDDSALYLCASSLEGQVQETQYFGPGTRLLVL.

As DNA, the CDR3 is TGTGCCAGCAGCCCACTTGGAGTGAACACTGAAGCTTTCTTT. It translates to CASSPLGVNTEAFF. The V call is TRBV6-5, the J call TRBJ1-1; no clear D. Trimming took 6 bases from V and 0 from J, leaving 11 bases between them. The CDR3 has 14 amino acids. Germline loops: CDR1 MNHEY, CDR2 SVGAGI.

The J gene is TRBJ1-2, the V gene TRBV19; D not certain. This CDR3 spans 15 amino acids. Trimming left V 0 bases short and J 5 bases short, with 13 bases between. Germline V gene lookup returns CDR1 LNHDA and CDR2 SQIVND (reference sequence). The CDR3 DNA follows: TGTGCCAGTAGTATAGATTTTCTCACAGTTTATGGCTACACCTTC. Its translation is CASSIDFLTVYGYTF.

This chain uses TRBV2 with TRBJ2-5; TRBD2 agrees at 9 bases. The end of the DNA fits TRBJ2-7 better, so the J call may be wrong. This CDR3 spans 16 amino acids. Germline CDR1 and CDR2: SNHLY and FYNNEI. DNA of the CDR3: TGTGCCAGCAGCCTAAGTAAACTAGCGGGCATCTACGAGCAGTACTTC. This codes for CASSLSKLAGIYEQYF.

CDR3 loop: CASSDSGSDTGELFF. CDR3 DNA: TGTGCCAGCAGTGATTCCGGGAGCGACACCGGGGAGCTGTTTTTT. The chain carries TRBV25-1 and TRBJ2-2; perhaps TRBD2 as D (6 bases). The germline V and J ends were trimmed by 3 bases and 3 bases, with 11 bases remaining between them. Germline-derived CDR1 and CDR2 are MGHDK and SYGVNS. The CDR3 covers 15 residues.